The TCR beta chain described here comes from a study of TIL therapy for anti-PD-1-resistant metastatic lung cancer. Study-wide context: Four tumors were EGFR-mutant and two were ALK-rearranged.

The V end was cut by 2 bases, the J end by 0 bases, with 6 bases between. This CDR3 has 14 amino acids. Germline values: CDR1 MRHNA, CDR2 SNTAGT. About this clone itself: Its cognate antigen is unknown.

Time point meaning: pre-treatment sample, taken before nivolumab and TIL therapy. Adults with stage 4 NSCLC were enrolled in a phase I trial. This was the immunoSEQ v3 assay. Using immunoSEQ multiplex PCR, the repertoire was profiled, and TCRdb retains in-frame clones only, with some absent. The table records 16,000 or so clones, 70% to 85% of them present only once. Overall study findings and caveats: TIL clonotype persistence in blood showed no apparent association with response. Patients were highly selected, enriched for treatment-naive, never-smoker and oncogene-addicted cases.

The TCR was taken from a person aged 25 to 80 with non-small cell lung cancer. The sample was blood, taken at baseline. The genes are TRBV6-4 and TRBJ2-3; no definite D call. The CDR3, as DNA: TGTGCCAGCAGTGACAAATACAGCACAGATACGCAGTATTTT. Translation gives CASSDKYSTDTQYF.